These T cell receptor beta chains were read from a single sample in a study of CD8 T cells in Susac syndrome. TCRdb independently ran MiXCR on the immunoSEQ multiplex PCR reads; one entry per CDR3 protein. The table has roughly 70,000 distinct CDR3 sequences, 95% to 96% seen once. The sample taken for sequencing was CD4+ T cells from PBMCs. The receptor source for this set is a human donor with multiple sclerosis. Both conserved end residues are part of each CDR3. D genes are given only for firm matches. Part of the rows lack a size; the others show once, few, many or a class for expanded clones.

CDR3nt,CDR3aa,abundance,len,j_gene,v_gene,d_gene
TGTGCCTGGAGTGTTCCCTTCTACGAGCAGTACTTC,CAWSVPFYEQYF,.,12,TRBJ2-7,TRBV30,.
TGTGCCAGCAGCTTTAGCCTTACAGGGTGGGGCACTGAAGCTTTCTTT,CASSFSLTGWGTEAFF,.,16,TRBJ1-1,TRBV7-2,.
TGTGCCAGCAGTTACACTACCGGGACAGGGACCTACGAGCAGTACTTC,CASSYTTGTGTYEQYF,.,16,TRBJ2-7,TRBV6-5,TRBD1
TGTGCCAGCAGCTCCCATGGGACGGGTGAAGCCTACGAGCAGTACTTC,CASSSHGTGEAYEQYF,once,16,TRBJ2-7,TRBV7-2,.
TGTGCCTGGAGCTTGTTAGCGACAGAGACCCAGTACTTC,CAWSLLATETQYF,.,13,TRBJ2-5,TRBV30,.
TGTGCCATCAGTCAGACAGGGCAAGAGACCCAGTACTTC,CAISQTGQETQYF,.,13,TRBJ2-5,TRBV10-3,TRBD1
TGTGCCAGCAGTTCGGCTGTGGGGGGAAGTGCGCAGTATTTT,CASSSAVGGSAQYF,.,14,TRBJ2-3,TRBV28,.
TGTGCCAGCAGCCAGTTCCTCGGCGGGAATTCACCCCTCCACTTT,CASSQFLGGNSPLHF,.,15,TRBJ1-6,TRBV3-1,.
TGTGCCAGCAGCCAAGTTCGGTACGAGCAGTACTTC,CASSQVRYEQYF,.,12,TRBJ2-7,TRBV3-1,.
TGTGCCAGCAGCCTTCCAGGAGGAACTGAAGCTTTCTTT,CASSLPGGTEAFF,.,13,TRBJ1-1,TRBV4-2,.
TGTGCCAGCAGTTCCTTGGGGGGGGCCACCGGCGGCGAGCAGTACTTC,CASSSLGGATGGEQYF,.,16,TRBJ2-7,TRBV6-5,.